This entry features one TCR beta chain sequence. Vbeta (60) and Jbeta (13) primers were used in the PCR. Produced via immunoSEQ multiplex PCR; TCRdb's table is partial and in-frame only. This table has roughly 180,000 clones, about 68% appearing once. The source of the sample is a study of cytomegalovirus exposure and HLA in healthy donors. CDR3 length equals 13 residues. CDR1 is SNHLY and CDR2 is FYNNEI in the germline V gene. V was clipped by 4 bases and J by 7 bases, with 14 bases between them. The chain combines TRBV2 with TRBJ2-7; D is unresolved. The receptor comes from a female donor in good health and CMV-seronegative. The sequenced sample consisted of PBMCs. The CDR3 here is CASSGALDREQYF. The CDR3 DNA is TGTGCCAGCAGTGGGGCACTGGATCGGGAGCAGTACTTC.